This T cell receptor beta chain stems from a study of CD4 T cells in relation to SARS-CoV-2 and coronaviruses. Study conclusions and caveats: The cross-reactivity analysis covered only spike protein, not other viral proteins.

V was clipped by 3 bases and J by 4 bases; unmatched bases: 8. Germline lookup yields CDR1 SGHNT and CDR2 YYREEE (reference sequence). The CDR3 has 15 residues. The unexposed donors gave CD4+ T cells in about 2010-2019, prior to COVID-19. The cells were cultured for 10 days before CD4+ T cells were isolated. The protocol was immunoSEQ multiplex PCR, while the TCRdb copy is restricted to in-frame clones and leaves out a portion. Of about 29,000 clones listed, about 78% are singletons. With respect to this clone: The target antigen is unknown.

The sequence was obtained from a human donor in good health. V and J are TRBV5-4 and TRBJ2-3; 7 nucleotides agree with TRBD2. The sequenced material came from CD4+ T cells from PBMCs, cultured in vitro. CDR3 bases: TGTGCCAGCAGCTCCAAAATGAGCGGGGCAGATACGCAGTATTTT. Translating it yields CASSSKMSGADTQYF.